One T cell receptor beta chain is described in this entry. Its antigen is as yet unknown. HIV-negative, healthy adults without recent acute infections or vaccinations were the donors. V dropped 6 bases and J dropped 7 bases, with 10 bases sitting between them. CDR1 is MNHEY, CDR2 SMNVEV, per germline (reference sequence). The CDR3 is 12 amino acids. Repertoires were generated with immunoSEQ multiplex PCR, while TCRdb's copy carries only in-frame clones and drops some. The top ten hold about 12% of the sample, which has some 490,000 clones, 81% seen once. The data are from a study of shared clonotypes between healthy human individuals. Study-level findings and limits: Clonotype sharing among donors likely depends on sequencing depth.

The J gene is TRBJ1-5, the V gene TRBV27; possibly TRBD1 for D (5 bases). Specimen: PBMCs. The receptor comes from a woman between 35 and 50 years old in good health. Some clones in this sample may be carry-over from other donors' samples. The CDR3 region has the DNA TGTGCCAGCAGGTCAGGGTACCAGCCCCAGCATTTT. Its protein is CASRSGYQPQHF.